This T cell receptor beta chain is from a study of identical twins. No donor was unhealthy or non-Caucasian. TCRdb reanalysed the 5' RACE reads using MiXCR and keeps one entry per CDR3 protein. This sample carries 120,000 to 150,000 distinct CDR3 sequences, roughly 3.5% of them seen once, and the ten largest clones take 7% to 10%. The germline V gene has CDR1 SGHKS and CDR2 YYEKEE (reference sequence). V was trimmed by 4 bases and J by 1 base, leaving 15 bases between them. There are 17 residues in the CDR3. General study findings and limits: Researchers reported weaker excess twin sharing in beta out-of-frame sequences.

Details on this clonotype: Antigen specificity is unknown.

The rearrangement joins TRBV5-5 to TRBJ2-6; D is ambiguous. The sequenced sample was memory T cells sorted from blood. The origin of this receptor is a man aged 18-30 years in good health. This chain's CDR3 is CASSRHIGVSGANVLTF. The CDR3 DNA sequence: TGTGCCAGCAGCCGACATATTGGGGTTTCTGGGGCCAACGTCCTGACTTTC.